The clone carrying this T cell receptor (beta chain) was seen ten or more times. The record originates from a study of T cells after yellow fever vaccination. Study background: Preparing low-cell-number fractions relied on SMART-Seq v4 Ultra Low Input. Study conclusions and caveats: A secondary response was less intense yet reached its peak sooner, at day 5 versus 15. Subsequent booster samples again held most clones from primary vaccination (around 96% CD4, roughly 88% CD8).

V was trimmed by 1 base and J by 6 bases, leaving 16 bases between them. The CDR3 runs to 16 residues. Germline loops: CDR1 MNHNS, CDR2 SASEGT. UMIs and a universal primer site were added when TCR cDNA was made by 5'RACE template switching. Via MiXCR, TCRdb re-called the 5' RACE reads, giving one row per CDR3 protein. Among more than 50,000 distinct CDR3 sequences, around 6.1% were seen once, and the ten largest hold about 28%. V and J are TRBV6-1 and TRBJ2-1; D is uncertain. This TCR came from a man aged 18 to 30 who received the YFV17D yellow fever vaccine. This sample comprised PBMCs, either bulk or a sorted T-cell subset (CD4+, CD8+, memory, or dextramer-sorted; not recorded which), obtained on the day of the yellow fever booster vaccination. CDR3 amino acids: CASSEEWAGTLNEQFF. CDR3 sequence (DNA): TGTGCCAGCAGTGAAGAGTGGGCAGGTACCCTCAATGAGCAGTTCTTC.